Below are 10 T cell receptor beta chains sequenced from a single sample in a study of OX40 agonist ivuxolimab in advanced cancers. TCRdb's table, derived via immunoSEQ multiplex PCR, lists solely in-frame clones and lacks some. Found here are around 73,000 clones, 85% to 90% of them singletons; the top ten hold 9.5% to 12%. The input for sequencing was CD4+ or CD8+ T cells sorted from blood, taken in a trial of the OX40 agonist ivuxolimab. The receptors come from an adult with an advanced solid tumor such as melanoma, head and neck, liver or kidney cancer.

This chain links TRBV5-4 with TRBJ2-7; 8 bases line up with TRBD2. The CDR3 contains 14 residues. Germline CDR1 reads SGHNT; CDR2 reads YYREEE (reference sequence). V lost 3 bases and J lost 2; bases outside the gene matches: 4. The CDR3 sequence is CASSSGLVPYEQYF. CDR3 coding DNA: TGTGCCAGCAGCTCGGGACTAGTTCCCTACGAGCAGTACTTC.

CDR3 nucleotides: TGTGCCAGCAGTGAATGGGCCGCCGGGGAGCTGTTTTTT. Amino acid sequence: CASSEWAAGELFF. The chain uses TRBV2 and TRBJ2-2; D not resolved. Trimming stripped 2 bases from V and 6 bases from J, with 7 bases between. The CDR3 extends over 13 amino acids. Per germline, CDR1 SNHLY and CDR2 FYNNEI.

This clone was counted a few times. The chain uses TRBV10-3 and TRBJ2-3; D might be TRBD2 (6 bases). This CDR3 contains 14 residues. The germline V gene encodes CDR1 ENHRY and CDR2 SYGVKD. V lost 5 bases and J lost 2, with 11 bases in between. This CDR3 reads CAISIADSTDTQYF. For the CDR3, the DNA is TGTGCCATCAGTATAGCGGACTCCACAGATACGCAGTATTTT.

The V and J genes are TRBV27 and TRBJ2-7; 7 bases map to TRBD1. J lost 2 bases, V lost 7 bases, and 5 bases had no gene match. CDR1 MNHEY and CDR2 SMNVEV come from the germline V gene (reference sequence). The CDR3 is 13 amino acids. CDR3 sequence (DNA): TGTGCCAGCAAGGCCGGGACAGCCTACGAGCAGTACTTC. It codes for CASKAGTAYEQYF.

This sequence joins TRBV4-1 and TRBJ1-5; no reliable D call. The ends were cut back, 1 base at V and 7 bases at J, with 11 bases in the middle. The germline gives CDR1 MGHRA, CDR2 YSYEKL. The CDR3 has 14 residues. CDR3 protein: CASSQAGGNQPQHF. The DNA for the CDR3 is TGCGCCAGCAGCCAAGCGGGCGGGAACCAGCCCCAGCATTTT.

This chain uses TRBV5-6 with TRBJ2-7; 9 nucleotides match TRBD1. CDR3 length equals 16 residues. Germline V CDR1 and CDR2: SGHDT, YYEEEE. V was pared by 4 bases and J by 2 bases, with 10 bases of the junction left unmatched. CDR3 DNA sequence: TGTGCCAGCAGCGGGACGGGGGACAGGGTAACCTACGAGCAGTACTTC. Residues: CASSGTGDRVTYEQYF.

A word on this clone: This sample includes further DNA sequences coding for the same CDR3. The gene calls are TRBV28 and TRBJ2-7, with 9 bases that match TRBD1. V lost 4 bases, J lost 3 bases, and 13 bases stayed unmatched. The CDR3 runs 17 residues. Germline CDR1 is MDHEN and CDR2 is SYDVKM. The DNA of the CDR3 is TGTGCCAGCAGTTCCTCGGGACAGGGAGTGAATGGCTACGAGCAGTACTTC. Translating gives CASSSSGQGVNGYEQYF.

The V gene is TRBV7-9, the J gene TRBJ2-1; 12 nucleotides align to TRBD2. The V segment lost 3 bases and the J segment 7 bases; nucleotides outside the gene matches: 7. The CDR3 is 16 amino acids. CDR1 SEHNR and CDR2 FQNEAQ come from the germline V gene (reference sequence). CDR3 bases: TGTGCCAGCAGCTTTGCTAGCGGGAGGGGGGGTAATGAGCAGTTCTTC. It specifies CASSFASGRGGNEQFF.

This clone appeared a single time. V gene TRBV28 combines with J gene TRBJ2-7; 8 bases align to TRBD2. Germline CDR1 and CDR2: MDHEN and SYDVKM. V gave up 5 bases and J gave up 2 bases; unmatched junction bases: 17. This CDR3 comprises 18 residues. CDR3 DNA: TGTGCCAGCAGTCCTATACATCCAAAAGCGGGAGCGGCCTACGAGCAGTACTTC. Its translation: CASSPIHPKAGAAYEQYF.

The rearrangement uses TRBV4-1 and TRBJ2-5; D remains unclear. The assigned J gene may be wrong: the sequence end matches TRBJ2-7 better. There are 15 residues in the CDR3. From germline, CDR1 is MGHRA and CDR2 YSYEKL. The CDR3 spells CASSLRDESSYEQYF. The CDR3 DNA reads as TGCGCCAGCAGCCTGCGCGACGAAAGCTCCTACGAGCAGTACTTC.